This TCR beta chain came from a study of cytomegalovirus exposure and HLA in healthy donors. General study results and limits: Later analysis identified a missense DCLRE1C variant that was linked to TCR beta V- and J-gene trimming.

In the PCR, 60 Vbeta and 13 Jbeta primers were used. The repertoire was sequenced with immunoSEQ multiplex PCR; TCRdb's copy has only in-frame clones and lacks some. The repertoire holds more than 150,000 clones, around 81% seen once, with 2.1% in the top ten. Germline V gene data show CDR1 as ENHRY and CDR2 as SYGVKD. The J segment lost 10 bases and the V segment lost 2 bases, leaving 9 bases of the junction unmatched. This CDR3 contains 16 residues. This clone appeared a single time. Antigen unknown. The chain has TRBV10-3 and TRBJ1-6; 9 bases map to TRBD1. Sequenced input: PBMCs. This receptor was taken from a woman aged 18-29 years in good health and CMV-seropositive. The CDR3: CAISEGIQGAGSPLHF. Written as DNA, the CDR3 is TGTGCCATCAGTGAGGGGATACAGGGGGCCGGGTCACCCCTCCACTTT.